This T cell receptor (beta chain) was sequenced for a study of T cells in Graves' hyperthyroidism and ophthalmopathy. The source material, RNA transcripts, was used to amplify TCR beta CDR3 regions. The HTBI primer set drove a first-round RT-PCR of the TCR CDR3. One entry per CDR3 protein, called by TCRdb with MiXCR from the multiplex PCR reads. Of 300,000 to 450,000 distinct CDR3 sequences in the sample, 15% to 18% were seen once. Broader study findings: In blood, most of the thyroid clonotypes expanded above 0.001 were also present.

The germline V and J ends were trimmed by 7 bases and 0 bases, with 10 bases remaining between them. CDR1 is LNHDA, CDR2 SQIVND, per germline (reference sequence). This CDR3 spans 13 amino acids. This clonotype was seen a handful of times. Its antigen remains unidentified. Clinical symptoms, serum thyroxine, TRAb, thyroid ultrasound and orbital computed tomography established diagnosis. Preceding any ophthalmopathy symptoms, the blood sample dates from first hyperthyroidism diagnosis. Fresh peripheral blood, roughly 10 ml, was the source of the PBMCs. Material for sequencing was blood. The V and J genes are TRBV19 and TRBJ2-7; D is possibly TRBD1 (6 bases). The receptor comes from a woman aged 18-29 years with Graves' hyperthyroidism that later progressed to Graves' ophthalmopathy. CDR3 nucleotides: TGTGCCAGTACTGGGGACACCTCCTACGAGCAGTACTTC. This codes for CASTGDTSYEQYF.